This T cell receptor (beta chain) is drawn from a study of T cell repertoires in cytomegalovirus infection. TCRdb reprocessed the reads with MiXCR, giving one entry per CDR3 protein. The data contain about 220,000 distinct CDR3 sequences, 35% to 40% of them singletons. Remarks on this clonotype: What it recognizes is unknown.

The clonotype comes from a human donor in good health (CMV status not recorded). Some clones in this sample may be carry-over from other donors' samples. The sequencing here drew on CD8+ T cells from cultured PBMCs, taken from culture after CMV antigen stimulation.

CDR3 sequence: CASSLVMGPGATEAFF. In DNA, the CDR3 is TGTGCCAGCAGCCTAGTGATGGGACCCGGGGCCACTGAAGCTTTCTTT. V usage is TRBV9 and J usage is TRBJ1-1; tentative D call: TRBD1 (5 bases). Germline loops: CDR1 SGDLS, CDR2 YYNGEE. The CDR3 sequence is 16 residues long. The V end was cut by 4 bases, the J end by 4 bases, with 20 bases between.